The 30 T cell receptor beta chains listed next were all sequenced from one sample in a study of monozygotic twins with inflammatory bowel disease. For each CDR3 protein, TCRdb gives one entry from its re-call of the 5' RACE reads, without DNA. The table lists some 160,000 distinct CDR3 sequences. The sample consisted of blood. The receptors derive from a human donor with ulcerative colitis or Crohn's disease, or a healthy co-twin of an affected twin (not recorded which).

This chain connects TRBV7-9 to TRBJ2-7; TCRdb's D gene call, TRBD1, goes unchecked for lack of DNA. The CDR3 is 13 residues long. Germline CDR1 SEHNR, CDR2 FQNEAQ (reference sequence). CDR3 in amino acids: CASSATPQHEQYF.

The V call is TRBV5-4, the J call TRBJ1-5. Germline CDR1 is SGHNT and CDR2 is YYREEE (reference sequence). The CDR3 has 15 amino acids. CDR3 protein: CASSLGSGAHQPQHF. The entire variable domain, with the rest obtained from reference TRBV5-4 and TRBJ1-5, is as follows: ETGVTQSPTHLIKTRGQQVTLRCSSQSGHNTVSWYQQALGQGPQFIFQYYREEENGRGNFPPRFSGLQFPNYSSELNVNALELDDSALYLCASSLGSGAHQPQHFGDGTRLSIL.

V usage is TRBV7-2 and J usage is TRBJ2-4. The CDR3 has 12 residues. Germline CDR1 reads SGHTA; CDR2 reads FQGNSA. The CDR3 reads CASSFERNMQYF.

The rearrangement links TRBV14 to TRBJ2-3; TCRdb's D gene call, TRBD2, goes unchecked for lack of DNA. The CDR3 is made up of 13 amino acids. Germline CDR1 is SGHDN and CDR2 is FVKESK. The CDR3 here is CASSQVALNTQYF.

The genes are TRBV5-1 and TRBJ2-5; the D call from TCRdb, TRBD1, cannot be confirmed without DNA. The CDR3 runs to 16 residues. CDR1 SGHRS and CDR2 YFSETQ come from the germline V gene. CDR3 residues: CASQAVRTAPQETQYF.

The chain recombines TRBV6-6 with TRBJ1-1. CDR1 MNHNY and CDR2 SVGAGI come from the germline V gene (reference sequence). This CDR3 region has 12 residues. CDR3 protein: CASSSVRHEAFF.

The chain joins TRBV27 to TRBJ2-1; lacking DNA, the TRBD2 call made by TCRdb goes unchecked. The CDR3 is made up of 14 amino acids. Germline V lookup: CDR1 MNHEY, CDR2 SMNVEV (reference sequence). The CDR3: CASRPTSGRNEQFF.

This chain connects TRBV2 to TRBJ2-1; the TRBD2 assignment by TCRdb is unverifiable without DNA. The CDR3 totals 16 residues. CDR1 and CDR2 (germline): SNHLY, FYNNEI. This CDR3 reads CASSEGAGLQYNEQFF.

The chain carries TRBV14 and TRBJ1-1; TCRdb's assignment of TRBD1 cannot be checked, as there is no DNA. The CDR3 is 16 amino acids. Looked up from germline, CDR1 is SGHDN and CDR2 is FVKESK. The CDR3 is CASSQVTGVRNTEAFF.

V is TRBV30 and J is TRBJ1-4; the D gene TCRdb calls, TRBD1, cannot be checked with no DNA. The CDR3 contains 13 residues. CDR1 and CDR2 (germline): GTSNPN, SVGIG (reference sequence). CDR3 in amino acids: CAHGVPGDEKLFF.

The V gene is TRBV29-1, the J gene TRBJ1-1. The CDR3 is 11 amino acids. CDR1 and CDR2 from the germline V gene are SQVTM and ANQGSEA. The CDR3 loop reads CSVGRDAEAFF.

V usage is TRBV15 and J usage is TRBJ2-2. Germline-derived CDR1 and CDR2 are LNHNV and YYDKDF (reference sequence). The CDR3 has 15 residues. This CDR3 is CATSRAGTSGGELFF.

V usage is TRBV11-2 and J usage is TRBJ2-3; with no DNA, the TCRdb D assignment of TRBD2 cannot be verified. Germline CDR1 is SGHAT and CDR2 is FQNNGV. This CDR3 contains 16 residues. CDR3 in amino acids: CASSRYSGSRGDTQYF.

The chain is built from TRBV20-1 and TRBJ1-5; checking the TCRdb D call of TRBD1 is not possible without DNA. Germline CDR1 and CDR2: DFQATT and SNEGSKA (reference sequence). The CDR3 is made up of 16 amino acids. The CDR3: CSALGQGRTSNQPQHF.

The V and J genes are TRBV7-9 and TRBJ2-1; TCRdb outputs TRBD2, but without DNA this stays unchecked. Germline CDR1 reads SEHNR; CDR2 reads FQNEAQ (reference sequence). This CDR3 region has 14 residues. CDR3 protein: CASRQAGGGNEQFF.

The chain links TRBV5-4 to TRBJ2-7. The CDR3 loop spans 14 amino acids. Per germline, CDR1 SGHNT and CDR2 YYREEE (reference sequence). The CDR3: CASSKKASEDEQYF.

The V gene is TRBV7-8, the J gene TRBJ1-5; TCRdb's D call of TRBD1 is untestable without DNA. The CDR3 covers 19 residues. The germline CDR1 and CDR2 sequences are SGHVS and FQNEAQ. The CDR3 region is CASSLVRFSGVLSNQPQHF.

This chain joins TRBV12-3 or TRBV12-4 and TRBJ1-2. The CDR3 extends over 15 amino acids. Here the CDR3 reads CASSFYGRGNYGYTF.

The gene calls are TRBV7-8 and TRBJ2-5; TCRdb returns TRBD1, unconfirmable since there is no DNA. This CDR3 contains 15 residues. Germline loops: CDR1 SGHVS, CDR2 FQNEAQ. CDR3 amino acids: CASSTPGQGQETQYF.

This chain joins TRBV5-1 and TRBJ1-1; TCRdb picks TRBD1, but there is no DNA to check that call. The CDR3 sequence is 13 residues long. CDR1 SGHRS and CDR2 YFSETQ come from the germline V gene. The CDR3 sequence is CASTDGHNTEAFF.

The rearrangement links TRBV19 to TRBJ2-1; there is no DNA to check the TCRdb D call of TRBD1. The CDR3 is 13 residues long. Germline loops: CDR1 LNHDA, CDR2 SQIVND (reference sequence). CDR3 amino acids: CASSAGTSTEQFF.

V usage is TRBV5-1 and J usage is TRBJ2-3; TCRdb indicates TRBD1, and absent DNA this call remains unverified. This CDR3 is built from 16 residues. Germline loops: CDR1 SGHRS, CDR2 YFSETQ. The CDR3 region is CASSLEGTVVLDTQYF.

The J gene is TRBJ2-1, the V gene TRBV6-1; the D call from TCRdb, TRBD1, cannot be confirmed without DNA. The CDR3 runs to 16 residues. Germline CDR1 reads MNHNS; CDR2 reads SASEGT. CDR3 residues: CASSEVGTLGGNEQFF.

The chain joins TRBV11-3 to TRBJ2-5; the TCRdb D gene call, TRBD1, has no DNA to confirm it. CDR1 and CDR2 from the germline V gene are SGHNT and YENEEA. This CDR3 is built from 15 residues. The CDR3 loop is CASSRRGQQKETQYF. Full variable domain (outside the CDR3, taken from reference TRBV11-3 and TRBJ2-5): EAGVVQSPRYKIIEKKQPVAFWCNPISGHNTLYWYLQNLGQGPELLIRYENEEAVDDSQLPKDRFSAERLKGVDSTLKIQPAELGDSAVYLCASSRRGQQKETQYFGPGTRLLVL.

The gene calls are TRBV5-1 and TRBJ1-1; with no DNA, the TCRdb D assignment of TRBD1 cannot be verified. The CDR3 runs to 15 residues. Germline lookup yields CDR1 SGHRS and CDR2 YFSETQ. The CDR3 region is CASSIGQGGGTEAFF.

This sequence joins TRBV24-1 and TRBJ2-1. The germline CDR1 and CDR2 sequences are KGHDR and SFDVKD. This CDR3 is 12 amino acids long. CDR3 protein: CATSDLQGEQFF.

CDR3 sequence reads: CASSPTITGRAGNTIYF. J is TRBJ1-3 and V is TRBV28; TCRdb's assignment of TRBD1 cannot be checked, as there is no DNA. Germline loops: CDR1 MDHEN, CDR2 SYDVKM. The CDR3 has 17 residues.

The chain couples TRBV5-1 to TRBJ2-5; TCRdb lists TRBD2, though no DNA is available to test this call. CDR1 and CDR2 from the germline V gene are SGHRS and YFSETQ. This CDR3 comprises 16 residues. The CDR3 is CASSLGTSGGQETQYF. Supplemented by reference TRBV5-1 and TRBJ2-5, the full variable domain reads KAGVTQTPRYLIKTRGQQVTLSCSPISGHRSVSWYQQTPGQGLQFLFEYFSETQRNKGNFPGRFSGRQFSNSRSEMNVSTLELGDSALYLCASSLGTSGGQETQYFGPGTRLLVL.

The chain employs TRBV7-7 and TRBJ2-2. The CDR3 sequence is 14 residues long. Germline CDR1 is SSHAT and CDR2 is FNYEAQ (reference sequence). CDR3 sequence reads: CASSINPNTGELFF.

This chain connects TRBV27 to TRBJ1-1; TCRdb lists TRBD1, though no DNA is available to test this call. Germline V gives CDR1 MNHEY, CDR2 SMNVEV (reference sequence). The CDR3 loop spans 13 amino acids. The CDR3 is CASSSGTGVEAFF.